This T cell receptor (beta chain) emerged from a study of blood T cell repertoires in COVID-19. Study-level information: Acute and convalescent COVID-19 specimens originated in the United States, Italy and Spain. PBMCs, B-cell-depleted T cells, or T cells provided the cDNA or gDNA that made up the material.

Authors' processing steps: Reference gene primer amplification gave estimated nucleated cell counts. Repertoires were generated with immunoSEQ multiplex PCR, while TCRdb's copy carries only in-frame clones and drops some. From that table come the V and J calls and clone size; the DNA was used to work out D and trimming. Here the sample spans nearly 35,000 clones, 93% being singletons. This clone was seen just once. CDR3 length: 15 residues. Trimming stripped 2 bases from V and 1 base from J, with 6 bases between. CDR1 is MNHEY and CDR2 is SMNVEV in the germline V gene (reference sequence). The rearrangement uses TRBV27 and TRBJ2-6, with D unresolved. The TCR was taken from a human donor in a cohort sampled during active COVID-19. Sample: peripheral blood. This CDR3 reads CASSLMRSGANVLTF. As DNA, the CDR3 is TGTGCCAGCAGTTTAATGAGGTCTGGGGCCAACGTCCTGACTTTC.